This is a list of T cell receptor beta chains from one sample in a study of blood T cell repertoires in COVID-19. Profiling relied on immunoSEQ multiplex PCR, and the TCRdb table lists in-frame clones only, not all of them. Of about 300,000 clones detected, more than 80% appear once; the ten largest clones hold 6.4%. Sequenced input: peripheral blood. The source of these receptors is a man younger than 30 who had recovered from COVID-19. Each CDR3 is given with its conserved first and last residue. A D gene is named only where the DNA matches it firmly. A clone size is listed for some rows: how often the clone was seen (once, few, many), or a class if it is expanded.

j_call,clone_size,d_call,v_call,cdr3_aa,cdr3_nt
TRBJ1-3,few,NA,TRBV7-9,CASSGQGFLSGNTIYF,TGTGCCAGCAGCGGGCAGGGGTTCCTCTCTGGAAACACCATATATTTT
TRBJ2-7,NA,TRBD2,TRBV6-5,CASRDSGRAYEQYF,TGTGCCAGCAGGGATAGCGGGAGGGCCTACGAGCAGTACTTC
TRBJ2-3,once,NA,TRBV1,CTSSREPLGGRAFTDTQYF,TGCACCAGCAGCCGCGAACCCCTTGGCGGGAGGGCCTTCACAGATACGCAGTATTTT
TRBJ1-6,NA,TRBD1,TRBV5-4,CASSSFDRGNSPLHF,TGTGCCAGCAGCTCATTCGACAGGGGAAATTCACCCCTCCACTTT
TRBJ2-1,NA,TRBD2,TRBV30,CAWTPIAGYSYNEQFF,TGTGCCTGGACCCCTATAGCGGGATACTCCTACAATGAGCAGTTCTTC
TRBJ2-2,NA,NA,TRBV30,CAWSLQSTNTGELFF,TGTGCCTGGAGTTTGCAGTCGACGAACACCGGGGAGCTGTTTTTT
TRBJ1-2,few,TRBD1,TRBV28,CASGQGPANYGYTF,TGTGCCAGCGGACAGGGACCAGCTAACTATGGCTACACCTTC
TRBJ2-1,NA,TRBD1,TRBV7-3,CASSLSRDRVHEQFF,TGTGCCAGCAGCTTGTCCCGGGACAGGGTTCATGAGCAGTTCTTC
TRBJ1-2,NA,TRBD1,TRBV5-4,CASSADRATYGYTF,TGTGCCAGCAGCGCGGACAGGGCGACCTATGGCTACACCTTC
TRBJ2-3,NA,NA,TRBV7-9,CASSLLAEPDTQYF,TGTGCCAGCAGCTTGTTGGCGGAACCAGATACGCAGTATTTT
TRBJ2-1,once,TRBD2,TRBV5-1,CASSLGLAGVNNEQFF,TGCGCCAGCAGCTTGGGTTTAGCGGGGGTAAACAATGAGCAGTTCTTC
TRBJ2-7,NA,NA,TRBV29-1,CSVGGPGGGVYEQYF,TGCAGCGTTGGGGGGCCCGGTGGGGGTGTCTACGAGCAGTACTTC
TRBJ2-2,few,TRBD2,TRBV19,CASITGTRGHQELFF,TGTGCCAGTATTACCGGGACTAGAGGCCACCAGGAGCTGTTTTTT
TRBJ1-5,NA,TRBD1,TRBV6-2/TRBV6-3,CASSPGMGTGQYSNQPQHF,TGTGCCAGCAGTCCAGGCATGGGGACAGGGCAATATAGCAATCAGCCCCAGCATTTT
TRBJ2-6,NA,TRBD1,TRBV5-4,CASSWPGQASSGANVLTF,TGTGCCAGCAGCTGGCCGGGACAGGCGTCCTCTGGGGCCAACGTCCTGACTTTC
TRBJ1-1,NA,TRBD1,TRBV6-5,CASSSPGQAAWGFF,TGTGCCAGCAGTTCCCCTGGACAGGCAGCTTGGGGTTTCTTT
TRBJ2-2,once,TRBD2,TRBV9,CASSAPGLAGFTGELFF,TGTGCCAGCAGCGCCCCGGGACTAGCGGGATTTACCGGGGAGCTGTTTTTT
TRBJ1-2,NA,NA,TRBV18,CASSPPGEVGYTF,TGTGCCAGCTCACCACCAGGGGAGGTCGGCTACACCTTC
TRBJ1-4,NA,TRBD1,TRBV5-6,CASSFLPGTGNGKLFF,TGTGCCAGCAGCTTTCTCCCTGGGACAGGGAATGGGAAACTGTTTTTT
TRBJ1-2,NA,TRBD1,TRBV4-2,CASSQDRDRADGYTF,TGTGCCAGCAGCCAGGACCGGGACAGGGCTGATGGCTACACCTTC
TRBJ1-1,NA,TRBD1,TRBV6-5,CASSQGGEAFF,TGTGCCAGCAGTCAGGGGGGTGAAGCTTTCTTT
TRBJ2-2,NA,NA,TRBV10-3,CAINSGERTGELFF,TGTGCCATCAACTCAGGGGAGCGGACCGGGGAGCTGTTTTTT
TRBJ1-2,NA,NA,TRBV24-1,CASIGGQATNYGYTF,TGTGCCTCCATCGGAGGGCAGGCTACTAACTATGGCTACACCTTC
TRBJ2-5,NA,NA,TRBV18,CASSLIGEVAIETQYF,TGTGCCAGCTCACTAATAGGGGAGGTAGCGATCGAGACCCAGTACTTC
TRBJ1-2,NA,TRBD1,TRBV7-3,CASSSGDRSYGYTF,TGTGCCAGCAGCTCCGGGGACAGATCCTATGGCTACACCTTC
TRBJ1-5,NA,TRBD1,TRBV19,CATDRGQNQPQHF,TGTGCCACCGACAGGGGGCAAAATCAGCCCCAGCATTTT
TRBJ1-1,NA,NA,TRBV27,CASSLRGTEAFF,TGTGCCAGCAGTTTAAGGGGAACTGAAGCTTTCTTT
TRBJ2-3,once,TRBD2,TRBV5-1,CASSLGLAGEGGTDTQYF,TGCGCCAGCAGCTTGGGACTAGCGGGAGAAGGGGGCACAGATACGCAGTATTTT
TRBJ2-1,NA,NA,TRBV3-1/TRBV3-2,CASSQGWAGSNEQFF,TGTGCCAGCAGCCAAGGGTGGGCAGGTAGCAATGAGCAGTTCTTC
TRBJ2-1,NA,NA,TRBV20-1,CSASPGGNEQFF,TGCAGTGCTAGTCCAGGTGGAAATGAGCAGTTCTTC
TRBJ2-3,NA,NA,TRBV5-1,CASSLAQGEVDTQYF,TGCGCCAGCAGCTTGGCTCAGGGGGAGGTAGATACGCAGTATTTT
TRBJ1-2,NA,NA,TRBV29-1,CSVAETYGYTF,TGCAGCGTTGCGGAGACCTATGGCTACACCTTC
TRBJ1-4,NA,TRBD1,TRBV5-5,CASSLRTGLGEKLFF,TGTGCCAGCAGCTTGCGGACAGGGTTGGGAGAAAAACTGTTTTTT
TRBJ1-5,NA,TRBD1,TRBV5-5,CASSGTGALGQPQHF,TGTGCCAGCAGCGGAACAGGGGCCTTGGGTCAGCCCCAGCATTTT
TRBJ1-1,NA,NA,TRBV4-3,CASSQGVGVRGSTEAFF,TGCGCCAGCAGCCAAGGGGTAGGTGTCCGAGGGAGCACTGAAGCTTTCTTT
TRBJ2-1,NA,TRBD2,TRBV30,CAWSDLAGEHNEQFF,TGTGCCTGGAGTGATCTAGCGGGAGAGCACAATGAGCAGTTCTTC
TRBJ2-2,once,NA,TRBV9,CASSTDGELFF,TGTGCCAGCAGCACAGACGGGGAGCTGTTTTTT
TRBJ1-5,NA,NA,TRBV9,CASSPGGLSNQPQHF,TGTGCCAGCAGCCCCGGGGGGTTGAGCAATCAGCCCCAGCATTTT
TRBJ1-1,NA,TRBD1,TRBV5-4,CASSPWDRVTEAFF,TGTGCCAGCAGCCCCTGGGACAGGGTCACTGAAGCTTTCTTT
TRBJ2-1,NA,TRBD2,TRBV15,CATSREGTSVSNEQFF,TGTGCCACCAGCAGAGAGGGGACTAGCGTATCCAATGAGCAGTTCTTC
TRBJ2-1,NA,TRBD2,TRBV5-1,CASTDSGRGSYNEQFF,TGCGCCAGCACCGATAGCGGGAGAGGCTCCTACAATGAGCAGTTCTTC
TRBJ2-6,NA,NA,TRBV4-1,CASSQVQGPSGANVLTF,TGCGCCAGCAGCCAAGTTCAGGGGCCCTCTGGGGCCAACGTCCTGACTTTC
TRBJ2-7,NA,TRBD1,TRBV27,CASSDRPLDRGSYEQYF,TGTGCCAGCAGCGACCGCCCACTGGACAGGGGTAGCTACGAGCAGTACTTC
TRBJ2-1,once,NA,TRBV6-5,CASSPDSSYNEQFF,TGTGCCAGCAGCCCGGACAGCTCCTACAATGAGCAGTTCTTC
TRBJ2-1,once,TRBD2,TRBV7-9,CASSIGQTSGKQFF,TGTGCCAGCAGCATCGGTCAAACTAGCGGAAAGCAGTTCTTC